This T cell receptor (beta chain) was captured in a study of blood T cell repertoires in COVID-19. Study background: Specimens from acute and convalescent COVID-19 originated in the United States, Italy and Spain.

The authors' processing: Using reference gene primer amplification, nucleated cell counts were estimated. The table came from immunoSEQ multiplex PCR; TCRdb's copy has only in-frame clones and leaves some out. V, J and clone size are taken as reported in that table, and D and trimming were inferred from the DNA itself. The sample shows 250,000 to 300,000 clones, roughly 90% of them seen only once. Individuals aged roughly 18 to 95 years were recruited from about two dozen US areas. Trimming took off 5 bases at V and 1 base at J, with 14 bases between the two ends. There are 15 residues in the CDR3. Per the germline V gene, CDR1 is SGHVS and CDR2 is FQNEAQ.

V is TRBV7-8 and J is TRBJ1-2, with TRBD1 as a possible D gene (6 bases). Specimen: PBMCs or T cells enriched from blood (not recorded which). The TCR comes from a woman aged 50 to 60 who had been exposed to COVID-19. CDR3 sequence (DNA): TGTGCCAGCAGCCCGTACAGGGAGCGTAACTATGGCTACACCTTC. Amino acids: CASSPYRERNYGYTF.